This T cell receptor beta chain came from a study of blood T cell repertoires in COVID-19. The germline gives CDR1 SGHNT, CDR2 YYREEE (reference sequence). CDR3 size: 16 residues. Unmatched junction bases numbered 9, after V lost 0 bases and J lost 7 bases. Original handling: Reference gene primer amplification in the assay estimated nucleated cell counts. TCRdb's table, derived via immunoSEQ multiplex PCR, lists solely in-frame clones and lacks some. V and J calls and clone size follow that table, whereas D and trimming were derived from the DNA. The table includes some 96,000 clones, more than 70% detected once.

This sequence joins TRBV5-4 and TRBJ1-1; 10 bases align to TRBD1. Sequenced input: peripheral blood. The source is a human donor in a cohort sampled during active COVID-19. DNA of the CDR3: TGTGCCAGCAGCTTGGCAGGGACAGGGGCGGCCGGTGAAGCTTTCTTT. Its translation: CASSLAGTGAAGEAFF. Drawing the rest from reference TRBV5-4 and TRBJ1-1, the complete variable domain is ETGVTQSPTHLIKTRGQQVTLRCSSQSGHNTVSWYQQALGQGPQFIFQYYREEENGRGNFPPRFSGLQFPNYSSELNVNALELDDSALYLCASSLAGTGAAGEAFFGQGTRLTVV.